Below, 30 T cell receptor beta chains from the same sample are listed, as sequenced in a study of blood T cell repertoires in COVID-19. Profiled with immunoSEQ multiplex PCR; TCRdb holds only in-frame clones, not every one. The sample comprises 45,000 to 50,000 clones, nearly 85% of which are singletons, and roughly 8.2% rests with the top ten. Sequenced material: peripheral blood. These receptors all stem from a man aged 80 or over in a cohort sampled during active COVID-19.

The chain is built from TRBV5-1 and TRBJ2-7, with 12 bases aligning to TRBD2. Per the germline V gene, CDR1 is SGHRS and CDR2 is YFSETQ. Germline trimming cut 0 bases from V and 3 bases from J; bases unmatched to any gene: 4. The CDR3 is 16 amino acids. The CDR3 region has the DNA TGCGCCAGCAGCTTGGGACTAGCGGGGGAGGGCTACGAGCAGTACTTC. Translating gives CASSLGLAGEGYEQYF. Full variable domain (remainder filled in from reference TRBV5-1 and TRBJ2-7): KAGVTQTPRYLIKTRGQQVTLSCSPISGHRSVSWYQQTPGQGLQFLFEYFSETQRNKGNFPGRFSGRQFSNSRSEMNVSTLELGDSALYLCASSLGLAGEGYEQYFGPGTRLTVT.

In DNA, the CDR3 is TGTGCCAGCAGTCCCTCAGGGGTTCATTATAGCAATCAGCCCCAGCATTTT. This encodes CASSPSGVHYSNQPQHF. The V and J genes are TRBV28 and TRBJ1-5, with D possibly TRBD1 on 6 matching bases. V was trimmed by 5 bases and J by 0 bases, leaving 17 bases between them. Per germline, CDR1 MDHEN and CDR2 SYDVKM. The CDR3 is 17 amino acids.

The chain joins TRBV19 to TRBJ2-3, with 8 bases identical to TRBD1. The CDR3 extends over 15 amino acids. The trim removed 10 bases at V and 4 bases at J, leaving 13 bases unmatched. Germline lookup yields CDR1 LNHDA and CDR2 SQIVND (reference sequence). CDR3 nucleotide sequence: TGTGCCATAAAGGACTTGACAGGGGTCCCAGATACGCAGTATTTT. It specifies CAIKDLTGVPDTQYF.

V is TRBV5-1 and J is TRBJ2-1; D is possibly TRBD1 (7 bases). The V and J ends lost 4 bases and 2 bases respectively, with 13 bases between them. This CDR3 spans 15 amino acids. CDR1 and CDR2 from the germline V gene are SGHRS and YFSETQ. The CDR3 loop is CASSKEGQTYNEQFF. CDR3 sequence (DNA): TGCGCCAGCAGCAAGGAGGGACAGACCTACAATGAGCAGTTCTTC.

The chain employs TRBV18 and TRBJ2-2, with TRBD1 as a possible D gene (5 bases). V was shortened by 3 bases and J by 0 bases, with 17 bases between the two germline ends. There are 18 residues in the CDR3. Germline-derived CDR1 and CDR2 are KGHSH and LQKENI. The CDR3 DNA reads TGTGCCAGCTCACCTAGTAGGGGCTCGGGCCCGAACACCGGGGAGCTGTTTTTT. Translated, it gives CASSPSRGSGPNTGELFF.

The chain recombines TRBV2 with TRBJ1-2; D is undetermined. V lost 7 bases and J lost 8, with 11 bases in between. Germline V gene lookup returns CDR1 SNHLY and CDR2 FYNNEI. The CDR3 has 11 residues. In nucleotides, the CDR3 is TGTGCCAGCACCCTCCGGAGGGGCTACACCTTC. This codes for CASTLRRGYTF.

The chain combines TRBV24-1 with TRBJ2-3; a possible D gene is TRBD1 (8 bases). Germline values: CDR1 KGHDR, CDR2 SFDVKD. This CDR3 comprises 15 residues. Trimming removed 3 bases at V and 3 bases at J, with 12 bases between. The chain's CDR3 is CATSDHRGGTDTQYF. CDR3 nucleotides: TGTGCCACCAGTGATCACAGGGGGGGAACAGATACGCAGTATTTT.

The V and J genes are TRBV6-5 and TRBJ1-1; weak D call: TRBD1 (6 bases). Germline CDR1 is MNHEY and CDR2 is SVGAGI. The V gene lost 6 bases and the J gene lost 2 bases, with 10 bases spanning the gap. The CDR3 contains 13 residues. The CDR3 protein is CASSQQGNTEAFF. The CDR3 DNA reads TGTGCCAGCAGCCAACAGGGTAACACTGAAGCTTTCTTT.

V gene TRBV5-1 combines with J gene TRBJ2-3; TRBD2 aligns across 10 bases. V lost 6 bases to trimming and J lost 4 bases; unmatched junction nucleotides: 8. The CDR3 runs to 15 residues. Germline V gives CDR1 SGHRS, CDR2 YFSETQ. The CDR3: CASTELAGQADTQYF. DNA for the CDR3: TGCGCCAGCACCGAACTAGCGGGACAAGCAGATACGCAGTATTTT.

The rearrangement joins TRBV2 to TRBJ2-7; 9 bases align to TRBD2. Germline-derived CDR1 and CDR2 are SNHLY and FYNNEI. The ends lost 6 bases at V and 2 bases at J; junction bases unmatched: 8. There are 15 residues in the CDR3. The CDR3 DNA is TGTGCCAGCAGCCTCTCAGCGGGGGGTACCTACGAGCAGTACTTC. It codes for CASSLSAGGTYEQYF.

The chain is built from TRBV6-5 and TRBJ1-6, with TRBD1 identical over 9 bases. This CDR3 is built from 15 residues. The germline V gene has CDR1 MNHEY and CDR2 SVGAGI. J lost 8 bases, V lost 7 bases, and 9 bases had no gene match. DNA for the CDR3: TGTGCCAGCACTCTAATACAGGGGGCGGATTCACCCCTCCACTTT. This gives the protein CASTLIQGADSPLHF.

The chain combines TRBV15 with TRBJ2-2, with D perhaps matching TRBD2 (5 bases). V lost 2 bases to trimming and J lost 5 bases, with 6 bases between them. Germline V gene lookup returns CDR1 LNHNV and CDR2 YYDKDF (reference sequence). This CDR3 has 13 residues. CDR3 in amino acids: CATSRRGTGELFF. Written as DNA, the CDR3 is TGTGCCACCAGCAGACGGGGAACCGGGGAGCTGTTTTTT.

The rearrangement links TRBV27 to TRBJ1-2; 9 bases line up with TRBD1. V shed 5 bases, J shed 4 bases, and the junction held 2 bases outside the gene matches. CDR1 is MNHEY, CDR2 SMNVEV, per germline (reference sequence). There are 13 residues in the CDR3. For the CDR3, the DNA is TGTGCCAGCAGTCTGACAGGGGGCTATGGCTACACCTTC. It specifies CASSLTGGYGYTF.

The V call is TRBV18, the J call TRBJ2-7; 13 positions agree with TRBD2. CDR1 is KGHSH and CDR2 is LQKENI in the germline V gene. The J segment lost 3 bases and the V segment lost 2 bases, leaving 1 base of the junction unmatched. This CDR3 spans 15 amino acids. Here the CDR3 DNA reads TGTGCCAGCTCACCAAGACTAGCGGGGGGCTACGAGCAGTACTTC. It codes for CASSPRLAGGYEQYF.

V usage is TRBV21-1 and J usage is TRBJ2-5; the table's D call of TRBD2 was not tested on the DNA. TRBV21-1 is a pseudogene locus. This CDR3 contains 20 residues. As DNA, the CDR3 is TGTGCCAGCAGCAAAGCGGATAGGCTAGCGGGAGGCAAGATGGTCGAGACCCAGTACTTC. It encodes CASSKADRLAGGKMVETQYF.

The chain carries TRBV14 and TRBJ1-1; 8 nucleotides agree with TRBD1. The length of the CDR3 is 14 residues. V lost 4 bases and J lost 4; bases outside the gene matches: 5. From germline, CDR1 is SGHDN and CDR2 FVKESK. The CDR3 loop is CASSRITGGTEAFF. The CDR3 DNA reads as TGTGCCAGCAGCCGCATCACAGGGGGCACTGAAGCTTTCTTT.

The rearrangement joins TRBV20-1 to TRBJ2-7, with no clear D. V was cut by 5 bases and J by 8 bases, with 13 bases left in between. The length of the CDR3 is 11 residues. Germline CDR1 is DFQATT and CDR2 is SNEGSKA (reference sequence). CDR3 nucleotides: TGCAGTGCTCGTGGGTCTGAGAAGCAGTACTTC. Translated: CSARGSEKQYF.

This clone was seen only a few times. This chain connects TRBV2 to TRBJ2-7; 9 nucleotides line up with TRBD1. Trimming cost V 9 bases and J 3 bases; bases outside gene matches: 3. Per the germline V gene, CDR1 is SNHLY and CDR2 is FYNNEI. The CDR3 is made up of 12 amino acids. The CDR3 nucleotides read TGTGCCAGTCGACAGGGGGGCTACGAGCAGTACTTC. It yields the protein CASRQGGYEQYF. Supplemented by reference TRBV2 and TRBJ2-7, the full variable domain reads EPEVTQTPSHQVTQMGQEVILRCVPISNHLYFYWYRQILGQKVEFLVSFYNNEISEKSEIFDDQFSVERPDGSNFTLKIRSTKLEDSAMYFCASRQGGYEQYFGPGTRLTVT.

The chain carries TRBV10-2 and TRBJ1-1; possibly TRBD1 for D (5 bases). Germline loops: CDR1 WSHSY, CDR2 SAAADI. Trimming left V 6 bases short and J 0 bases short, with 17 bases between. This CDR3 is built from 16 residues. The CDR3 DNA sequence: TGCGCCAGCAGGCCCTCCACGGGGGGGGTGAACACTGAAGCTTTCTTT. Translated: CASRPSTGGVNTEAFF.

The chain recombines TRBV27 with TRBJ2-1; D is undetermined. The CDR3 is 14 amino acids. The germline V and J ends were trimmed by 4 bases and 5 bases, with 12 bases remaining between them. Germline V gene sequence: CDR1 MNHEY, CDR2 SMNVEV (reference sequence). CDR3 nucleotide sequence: TGTGCCAGCAGTTCCCTATGGGCTCACAATGAGCAGTTCTTC. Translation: CASSSLWAHNEQFF.

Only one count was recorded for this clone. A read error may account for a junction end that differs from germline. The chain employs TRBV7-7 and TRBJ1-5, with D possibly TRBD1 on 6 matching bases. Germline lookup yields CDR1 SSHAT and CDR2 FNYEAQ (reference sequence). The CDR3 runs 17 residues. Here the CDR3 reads CASSLEKTGNSNQPQHF. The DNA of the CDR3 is TGTGCTAGCAGCTTAGAGAAGACAGGTAATAGCAATCAGCCCCAGCATTTT. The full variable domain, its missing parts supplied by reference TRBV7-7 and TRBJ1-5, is GAGVSQSPRYKVTKRGQDVTLRCDPISSHATLYWYQQALGQGPEFLTYFNYEAQPDKSGLPSDRFSAERPEGSISTLTIQRTEQRDSAMYRCASSLEKTGNSNQPQHFGDGTRLSIL.

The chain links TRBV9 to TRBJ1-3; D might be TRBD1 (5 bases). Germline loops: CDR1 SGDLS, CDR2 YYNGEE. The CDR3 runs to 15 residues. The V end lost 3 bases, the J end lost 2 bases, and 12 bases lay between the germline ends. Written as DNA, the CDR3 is TGTGCCAGCAGCGGCCGGGGGGAACCTGGAAACACCATATATTTT. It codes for CASSGRGEPGNTIYF.

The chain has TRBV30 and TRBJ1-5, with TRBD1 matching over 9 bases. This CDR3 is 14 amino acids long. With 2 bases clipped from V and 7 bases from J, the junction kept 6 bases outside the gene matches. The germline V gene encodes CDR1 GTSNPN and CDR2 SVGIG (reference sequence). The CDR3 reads CAWSMGQGWQPQHF. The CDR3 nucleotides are TGTGCCTGGAGTATGGGACAGGGATGGCAGCCCCAGCATTTT.

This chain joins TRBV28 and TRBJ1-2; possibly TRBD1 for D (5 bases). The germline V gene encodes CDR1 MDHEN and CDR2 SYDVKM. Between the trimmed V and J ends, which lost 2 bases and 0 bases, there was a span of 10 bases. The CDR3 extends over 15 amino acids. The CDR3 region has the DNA TGTGCCAGCAGTTTACCAGGGTACTCTAACTATGGCTACACCTTC. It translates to CASSLPGYSNYGYTF.

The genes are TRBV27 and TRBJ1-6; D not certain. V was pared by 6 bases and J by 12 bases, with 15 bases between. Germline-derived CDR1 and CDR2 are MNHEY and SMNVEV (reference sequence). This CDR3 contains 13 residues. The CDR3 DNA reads TGTGCCAGCAGGCTAACCGGGTCGGGACCCCTCCACTTT. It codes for CASRLTGSGPLHF.

This CDR3 reads CAINDRVASCEKLFF. CDR3 nucleotides: TGTGCCATCAACGACAGGGTCGCGAGTTGTGAAAAACTGTTTTTT. This chain connects TRBV10-3 to TRBJ1-4; 7 nucleotides match TRBD1. The CDR3 totals 15 residues. V dropped 7 bases and J dropped 7; count of bases not matched to a gene: 12. CDR1 and CDR2 (germline): ENHRY, SYGVKD.

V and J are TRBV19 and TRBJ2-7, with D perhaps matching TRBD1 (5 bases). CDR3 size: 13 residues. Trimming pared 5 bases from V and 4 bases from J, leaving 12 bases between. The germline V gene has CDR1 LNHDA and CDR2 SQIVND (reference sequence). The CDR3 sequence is CASSGRAMYEQYF. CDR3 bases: TGTGCCAGTAGTGGCAGGGCCATGTACGAGCAGTACTTC.

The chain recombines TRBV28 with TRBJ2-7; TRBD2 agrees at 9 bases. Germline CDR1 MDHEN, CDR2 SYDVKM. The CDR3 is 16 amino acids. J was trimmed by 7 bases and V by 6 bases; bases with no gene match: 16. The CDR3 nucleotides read TGTGCCAGCAGCCACTACCGGGGCGGGAGGGCCATGGAGCAGTACTTC. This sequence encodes CASSHYRGGRAMEQYF.

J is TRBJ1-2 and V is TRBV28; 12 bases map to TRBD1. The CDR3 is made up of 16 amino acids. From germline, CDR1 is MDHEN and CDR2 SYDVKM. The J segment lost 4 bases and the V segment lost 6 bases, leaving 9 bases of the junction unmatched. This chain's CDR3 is CASSPPGTGGRYGYTF. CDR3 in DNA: TGTGCCAGCAGCCCTCCCGGGACAGGGGGCCGCTATGGCTACACCTTC.

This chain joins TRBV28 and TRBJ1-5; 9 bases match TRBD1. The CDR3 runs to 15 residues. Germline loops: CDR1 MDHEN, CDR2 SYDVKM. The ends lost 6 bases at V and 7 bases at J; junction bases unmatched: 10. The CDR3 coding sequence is TGTGCCAGCAGCCGAGATACAGGGGGCCCCCAGCCCCAGCATTTT. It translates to CASSRDTGGPQPQHF.